The clone carrying this T cell receptor (beta chain) has just a few counts. During active infection, Seattle patients enrolled and were then monitored through disease. Original data processing: For nucleated cells, counts were estimated from reference gene primer amplification. Method: immunoSEQ multiplex PCR; TCRdb's copy keeps in-frame clones and lacks some. V and J calls and clone size follow that table, whereas D and trimming were derived from the DNA. Here the sample spans about 480,000 clones, 89% being singletons. The sample belongs to a study of blood T cell repertoires in COVID-19. Study summary: Sites in the United States, Italy and Spain provided acute and convalescent COVID-19 samples. T cells, B-cell-depleted T cells, or PBMCs supplied cDNA or gDNA.

The material sequenced was peripheral blood. The sequence derives from a man between 18 and 35 years old with COVID-19, enrolled during active disease.

This CDR3 is CASSAGEAFF. CDR3 in DNA: TGTGCCAGTAGTGCAGGGGAAGCTTTCTTT. The chain combines TRBV19 with TRBJ1-1; D possibly corresponds to TRBD1 (5 bases). The length of the CDR3 is 10 residues. The V gene lost 5 bases and the J gene lost 8 bases, with 6 bases spanning the gap. CDR1 is LNHDA, CDR2 SQIVND, per germline (reference sequence).